Below, 8 T cell receptor beta chains from the same sample are listed, as sequenced in a study of blood T cell repertoires in COVID-19. TCRdb's copy holds only in-frame clones and misses some; the assay was immunoSEQ multiplex PCR. The sample lists some 59,000 clones, 75% to 85% occurring once. Sequenced: peripheral blood. Receptors originate from a woman aged 55-69 years with acute or convalescent COVID-19.

The genes are TRBV2 and TRBJ1-3; tentative D call: TRBD1 (6 bases). Trimming cost V 6 bases and J 3 bases, with 18 bases left between them. This CDR3 has 16 amino acids. Germline CDR1 SNHLY, CDR2 FYNNEI. This chain's CDR3 is CASRPGQQGFGNTIYF. In DNA, the CDR3 is TGTGCCAGCAGACCGGGGCAACAGGGTTTTGGAAACACCATATATTTT.

This clone has a single count. The genes are TRBV14 and TRBJ1-2; 7 positions agree with TRBD1. Per the germline V gene, CDR1 is SGHDN and CDR2 is FVKESK. The CDR3 runs 14 residues. Unmatched junction bases numbered 6, after V lost 4 bases and J lost 4 bases. The CDR3 nucleotides read TGTGCCAGCAGCCCAGGGGGTGGAATCTATGGCTACACCTTC. The encoded protein is CASSPGGGIYGYTF.

For the CDR3, the DNA is TGTGCCAGCAGCTACCAGGGGGGAGAGACCCAGTACTTC. This translates into CASSYQGGETQYF. This sequence joins TRBV13 and TRBJ2-5, with D perhaps matching TRBD1 (7 bases). V was trimmed by 4 bases and J by 4 bases, leaving 10 bases between them. The CDR3 spans 13 residues. Germline V gene data show CDR1 as PRHDT and CDR2 as FYEKMQ (reference sequence).

This chain connects TRBV19 to TRBJ2-2; 10 bases match TRBD2. Germline CDR1 is LNHDA and CDR2 is SQIVND (reference sequence). J was trimmed by 5 bases and V by 6 bases; bases with no gene match: 9. The CDR3 length is 16 residues. The CDR3 DNA follows: TGTGCCAGTAGGGCCCAGGCTAGCGGGAGAACCGGGGAGCTGTTTTTT. This sequence encodes CASRAQASGRTGELFF.

The chain uses TRBV5-6 and TRBJ2-3; the D gene is possibly TRBD2 (5 bases). V shed 0 bases and J shed 4 bases, with 15 bases lying between them. The CDR3 consists of 16 residues. Germline assignment: CDR1 SGHDT and CDR2 YYEEEE. DNA for the CDR3: TGTGCCAGCAGCTTGGGTTTCGTGGGGAGAGCAGATACGCAGTATTTT. Its protein is CASSLGFVGRADTQYF.

The gene calls are TRBV11-2 and TRBJ2-1; 15 nucleotides match TRBD2. V was pared by 5 bases and J by 7 bases, with 3 bases of the junction left unmatched. The germline gives CDR1 SGHAT, CDR2 FQNNGV. There are 15 residues in the CDR3. The CDR3 DNA reads TGTGCCAGCAGCGCTGGGACTAGCGGGAGGAATGAGCAGTTCTTC. It specifies CASSAGTSGRNEQFF.

This clone was recorded only once. The V and J genes are TRBV6-6 and TRBJ1-3; D unresolved. V was pared by 0 bases and J by 3 bases, with 9 bases between. The CDR3 sequence is 15 residues long. Per germline, CDR1 MNHNY and CDR2 SVGAGI (reference sequence). Written as DNA, the CDR3 is TGTGCCAGCAGTTACTCCGGGTCCAGTGGAAACACCATATATTTT. It specifies CASSYSGSSGNTIYF.

This chain links TRBV6-5 with TRBJ2-7, with a possible D match to TRBD1 (5 bases). V was pared by 8 bases and J by 2 bases, with 10 bases between. CDR1 and CDR2 from the germline V gene are MNHEY and SVGAGI. The CDR3 consists of 12 residues. The CDR3 nucleotides read TGTGCCAGCCAGGGCGATACCTACGAGCAGTACTTC. This sequence encodes CASQGDTYEQYF.